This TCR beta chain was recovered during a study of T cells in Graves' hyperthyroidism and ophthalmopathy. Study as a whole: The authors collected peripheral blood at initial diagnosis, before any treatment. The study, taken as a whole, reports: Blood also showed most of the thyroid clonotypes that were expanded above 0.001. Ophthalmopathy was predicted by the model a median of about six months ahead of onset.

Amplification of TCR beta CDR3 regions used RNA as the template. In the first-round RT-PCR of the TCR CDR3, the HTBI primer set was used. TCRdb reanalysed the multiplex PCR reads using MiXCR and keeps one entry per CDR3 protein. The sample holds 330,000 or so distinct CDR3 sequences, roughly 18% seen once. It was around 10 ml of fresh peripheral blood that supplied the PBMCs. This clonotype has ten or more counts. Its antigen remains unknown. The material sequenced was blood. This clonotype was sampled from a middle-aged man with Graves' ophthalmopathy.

This CDR3 is CASSPRGGNTYEQYF. For the CDR3, the DNA is TGTGCCAGCTCACCGCGAGGTGGGAATACCTACGAGCAGTACTTC. The genes are TRBV18 and TRBJ2-7; D ambiguous. In germline, CDR1 is KGHSH, CDR2 LQKENI. The V gene lost 3 bases and the J gene lost 2 bases, with 14 bases spanning the gap. The CDR3 sequence is 15 residues long.